The T cell receptor beta chain described here comes from a study of Ad26.COV2.S vaccination and SARS-CoV-2 variants. Study as a whole: Doses of Ad26.COV2.S were injected into muscle once or twice, 56 days apart.

Clones were read by immunoSEQ multiplex PCR, and TCRdb kept only the in-frame ones, dropping some. The top ten hold around 6.4% of the sample, which has around 340,000 clones, roughly nine tenths seen once. With respect to this clone: Its target is not known.

General study points: Substantial post-vaccination breadth of spike-specific CD8+ and CD4+ T cell responses was reported.

Noted treatment: 15 to 20 received Ad26.COV2.S at low or high dose, single or two shots; about five received placebo; per-sample allocation not given. Each sample was drawn 63 days after the first injection (of vaccine or placebo). This specimen consisted of peripheral blood, obtained in a trial of Ad26.COV2.S vaccine versus placebo. The origin of this receptor is a person between 18 and 59 years old who received the Ad26.COV2.S COVID-19 vaccine or a placebo.

CDR3: CASSIDNSGANVLTF. The CDR3 DNA is TGTGCCAGTAGTATAGACAACTCTGGGGCCAACGTCCTGACTTTC. This chain links TRBV19 with TRBJ2-6; D remains unclear. CDR1 is LNHDA and CDR2 is SQIVND in the germline V gene (reference sequence). The CDR3 is made up of 15 amino acids. V was cut by 0 bases and J by 0 bases, with 3 bases left in between.